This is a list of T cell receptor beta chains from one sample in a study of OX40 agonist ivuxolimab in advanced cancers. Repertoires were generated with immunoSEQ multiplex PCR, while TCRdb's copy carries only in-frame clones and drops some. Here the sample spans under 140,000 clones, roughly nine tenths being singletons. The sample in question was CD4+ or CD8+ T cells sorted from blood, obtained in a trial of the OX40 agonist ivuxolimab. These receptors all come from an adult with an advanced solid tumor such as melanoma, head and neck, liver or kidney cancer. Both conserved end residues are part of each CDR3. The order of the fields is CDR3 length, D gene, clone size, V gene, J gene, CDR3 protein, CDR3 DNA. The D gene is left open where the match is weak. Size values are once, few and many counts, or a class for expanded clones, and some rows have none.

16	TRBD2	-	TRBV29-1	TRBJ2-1	CSGYGGLAGEGGEQFF	TGCAGCGGTTACGGGGGACTAGCGGGAGAAGGAGGGGAGCAGTTCTTC
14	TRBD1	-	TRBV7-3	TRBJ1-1	CASSFGTANTEAFF	TGTGCCAGCAGCTTCGGGACAGCTAACACTGAAGCTTTCTTT
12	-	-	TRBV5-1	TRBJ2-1	CASSRLGHEQFF	TGCGCCAGCAGCCGGCTGGGGCATGAGCAGTTCTTC
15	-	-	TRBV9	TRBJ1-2	CASSVRGYEQYGYTF	TGTGCCAGCAGCGTAAGGGGTTATGAACAATATGGCTACACCTTC
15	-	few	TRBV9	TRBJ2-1	CASSAVRGGKYEQFF	TGTGCCAGCAGCGCCGTTAGGGGGGGCAAATATGAGCAGTTCTTC
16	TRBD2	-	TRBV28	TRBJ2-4	CASNSGRLNLKNIQYF	TGTGCCAGCAATAGCGGGCGGCTAAACCTCAAAAACATTCAGTACTTC
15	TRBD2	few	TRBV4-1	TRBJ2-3	CASSASGSLTDTQYF	TGCGCCAGCAGCGCCAGCGGGAGTCTGACAGATACGCAGTATTTT
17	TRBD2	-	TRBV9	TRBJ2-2	CASSVGYNAGGTGELFF	TGTGCCAGCAGCGTAGGTTATAATGCGGGGGGCACCGGGGAGCTGTTTTTT
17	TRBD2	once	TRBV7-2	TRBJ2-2	CASRPSRREASTGELFF	TGTGCCAGCAGGCCGAGTCGGCGGGAGGCAAGCACCGGGGAGCTGTTTTTT
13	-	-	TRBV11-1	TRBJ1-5	CASSLAPTQPQHF	TGTGCCAGCAGCTTAGCCCCGACCCAGCCCCAGCATTTT
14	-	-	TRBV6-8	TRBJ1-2	CASSYSEGHYGYTF	TGTGCCAGCAGTTACTCTGAGGGGCACTATGGCTACACCTTC
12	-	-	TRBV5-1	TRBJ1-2	CASSIYSGVYTF	TGCGCCAGCAGCATATACAGCGGAGTCTACACCTTC
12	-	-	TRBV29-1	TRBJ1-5	CSVGAGDQPQHF	TGCAGCGTAGGGGCAGGGGACCAGCCCCAGCATTTT
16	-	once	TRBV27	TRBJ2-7	CASSSLDSAAIYEQYF	TGTGCCAGCAGTTCCCTGGACAGCGCTGCAATCTACGAGCAGTACTTC
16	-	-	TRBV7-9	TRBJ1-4	CASSPSRLATNEKLFF	TGTGCCAGCAGCCCATCACGCCTTGCAACTAATGAAAAACTGTTTTTT
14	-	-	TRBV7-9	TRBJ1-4	CASFGTGSGEKLFF	TGTGCCAGCTTTGGTACGGGCAGCGGGGAAAAACTGTTTTTT
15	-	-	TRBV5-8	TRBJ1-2	CASSPWLGANYGYTF	TGTGCCAGCAGCCCCTGGTTAGGGGCTAACTATGGCTACACCTTC
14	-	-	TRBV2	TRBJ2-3	CASMDRTSTDTQYF	TGTGCCAGTATGGACAGAACTAGCACAGATACGCAGTATTTT
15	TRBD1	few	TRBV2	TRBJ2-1	CASSEIEGAGNEQFF	TGTGCCAGCAGTGAAATTGAGGGGGCAGGTAATGAGCAGTTCTTC
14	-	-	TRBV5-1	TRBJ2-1	CASSLSASYNEQFF	TGCGCCAGCAGCTTGTCCGCCTCCTACAATGAGCAGTTCTTC
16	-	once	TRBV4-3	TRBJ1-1	CASSQDPRRRDTETFF	TGCGCCAGCAGCCAAGATCCACGGAGGAGGGACACTGAAACTTTCTTT
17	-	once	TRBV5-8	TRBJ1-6	CASSGGHQSSYNSPLHF	TGTGCCAGCAGCGGGGGACACCAGAGCTCCTATAATTCACCCCTCCACTTT
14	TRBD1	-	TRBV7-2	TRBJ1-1	CASSATGGRTEAFF	TGTGCCAGCAGCGCAACAGGGGGTCGGACTGAAGCTTTCTTT
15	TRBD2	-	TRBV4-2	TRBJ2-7	CASSRIAGGFHEQYF	TGTGCCAGCAGCCGTATAGCGGGGGGGTTCCACGAGCAGTACTTC
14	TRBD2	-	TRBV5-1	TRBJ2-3	CASSSGLVLDTQYF	TGCGCCAGCAGCTCGGGACTAGTGTTGGATACGCAGTATTTT
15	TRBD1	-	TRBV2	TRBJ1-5	CASSESRGHGQPQHF	TGTGCCAGCAGTGAGTCCAGGGGGCACGGTCAGCCCCAGCATTTT
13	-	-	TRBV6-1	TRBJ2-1	CASSAGLANEQFF	TGTGCCAGCAGTGCCGGATTAGCCAATGAGCAGTTCTTC
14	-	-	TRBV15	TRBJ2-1	CATSRDFSYNEQFF	TGTGCCACCAGCAGGGACTTCTCCTACAATGAGCAGTTCTTC
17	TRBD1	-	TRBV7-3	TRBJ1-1	CASSLRGTGGRITEAFF	TGTGCCAGCAGCTTACGAGGGACAGGGGGAAGGATCACTGAAGCTTTCTTT
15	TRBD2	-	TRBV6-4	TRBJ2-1	CASSDQGLAGGEQFF	TGTGCCAGCAGTGACCAGGGACTAGCGGGGGGGGAGCAGTTCTTC
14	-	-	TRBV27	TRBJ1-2	CASSLGFGAFGYTF	TGTGCCAGCAGTTTGGGCTTCGGGGCTTTCGGCTACACCTTC
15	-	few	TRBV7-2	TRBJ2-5	CASSFEGPGWETQYF	TGTGCCAGCAGCTTCGAGGGGCCCGGATGGGAGACCCAGTACTTC
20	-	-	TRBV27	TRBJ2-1	CASSPWRGATISSSYNEQFF	TGTGCCAGCAGTCCCTGGAGGGGGGCTACGATATCGAGCTCCTACAATGAGCAGTTCTTC
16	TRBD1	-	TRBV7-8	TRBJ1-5	CASSLEGGNRNQPQHF	TGTGCCAGCAGCTTAGAAGGGGGCAATCGCAATCAGCCCCAGCATTTT
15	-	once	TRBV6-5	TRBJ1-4	CASSYRGMANEKLFF	TGTGCCAGCAGTTACAGGGGGATGGCTAATGAAAAACTGTTTTTT
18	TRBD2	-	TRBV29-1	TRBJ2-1	CSVDGTRLYTSSYNEQFF	TGCAGCGTGGACGGGACTAGACTATATACAAGCTCCTACAATGAGCAGTTCTTC
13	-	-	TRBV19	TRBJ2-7	CASSIGISYEQYF	TGTGCCAGTAGTATTGGTATCTCCTACGAGCAGTACTTC
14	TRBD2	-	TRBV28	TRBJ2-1	CASSRSSGRDEQFF	TGTGCCAGCAGCAGGAGTAGCGGGAGGGATGAGCAGTTCTTC
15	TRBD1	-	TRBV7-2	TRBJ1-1	CASSLEWTGGSEAFF	TGTGCCAGCAGCTTAGAGTGGACAGGGGGCAGTGAAGCTTTCTTT
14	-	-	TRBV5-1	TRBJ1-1	CASSLGGPNTEAFF	TGCGCCAGCAGCTTGGGAGGGCCGAACACTGAAGCTTTCTTT
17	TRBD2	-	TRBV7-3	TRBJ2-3	CASSPGTSGRATDTQYF	TGTGCCAGCAGCCCCGGGACTAGCGGGAGGGCCACAGATACGCAGTATTTT
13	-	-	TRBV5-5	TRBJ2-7	CASSSGPRDEQYF	TGTGCCAGCAGCTCGGGACCTAGGGACGAGCAGTACTTC
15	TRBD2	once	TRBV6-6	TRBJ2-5	CASRPSGEYQETQYF	TGTGCCAGCAGACCTAGCGGGGAATACCAAGAGACCCAGTACTTC
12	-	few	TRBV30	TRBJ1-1	CAFKGGWTEAFF	TGTGCCTTCAAGGGGGGGTGGACTGAAGCTTTCTTT
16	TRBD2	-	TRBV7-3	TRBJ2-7	CASSPFPSGGAREQYF	TGCGCCAGCAGCCCCTTTCCTTCGGGAGGGGCGAGAGAGCAGTACTTC
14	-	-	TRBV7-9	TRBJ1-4	CASSFGGHDEKLFF	TGTGCCAGCAGCTTTGGGGGGCATGATGAAAAACTGTTTTTT
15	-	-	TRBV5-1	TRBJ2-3	CASSSSGHGTDTQYF	TGCGCCAGCAGCTCCTCGGGACATGGCACAGATACGCAGTATTTT
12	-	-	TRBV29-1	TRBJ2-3	CSVLERADTQYF	TGCAGCGTACTAGAGCGTGCAGATACGCAGTATTTT
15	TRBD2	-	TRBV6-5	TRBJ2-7	CASRPAGGPIYEQYF	TGTGCCAGCAGGCCAGCGGGAGGGCCAATTTACGAGCAGTACTTC
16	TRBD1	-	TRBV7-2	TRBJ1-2	CASSLALGQHRYGYTF	TGTGCCAGCAGCTTAGCCCTGGGACAGCATCGCTATGGCTACACCTTC
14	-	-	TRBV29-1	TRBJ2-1	CSVVGRVRSNEQFF	TGCAGCGTTGTGGGTAGAGTACGATCCAATGAGCAGTTCTTC
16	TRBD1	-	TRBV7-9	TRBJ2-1	CASSSPRDRGGNEQFF	TGTGCCAGCAGCTCCCCTAGGGACAGGGGGGGCAATGAGCAGTTCTTC
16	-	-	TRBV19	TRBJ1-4	CASSIRRRATNEKLFF	TGTGCCAGTAGTATCAGGAGAAGAGCAACTAATGAAAAACTGTTTTTT
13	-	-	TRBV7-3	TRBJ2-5	CASSLEEGETQYF	TGTGCCAGCAGCTTAGAGGAGGGGGAGACCCAGTACTTC
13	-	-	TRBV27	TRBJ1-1	CASSLRENTGAFF	TGTGCCAGCAGTTTAAGGGAGAACACTGGAGCTTTCTTT
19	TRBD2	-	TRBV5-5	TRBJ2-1	CASSLSVGTSGSKDNEQFF	TGTGCCAGCAGCTTGTCGGTCGGGACTAGCGGGAGTAAGGACAATGAGCAGTTCTTC
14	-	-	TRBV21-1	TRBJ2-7	CASDIFGERYEQYF	TGTGCCAGTGACATCTTCGGGGAACGGTACGAGCAGTACTTC
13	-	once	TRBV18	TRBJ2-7	CASSPLSGTSQYF	TGTGCCAGCTCACCGCTTTCAGGGACATCGCAGTACTTC